Shown below are 2 T cell receptor beta chains from a single sample sequenced in a study of blood T cell repertoires in COVID-19. Repertoires were generated with immunoSEQ multiplex PCR, while TCRdb's copy carries only in-frame clones and drops some. The data contain around 380,000 clones, roughly 86% of them singletons. Sample: peripheral blood. Every receptor here comes from a human donor with acute or convalescent COVID-19. The donor label of this sample is uncertain.

The rearrangement links TRBV5-3 to TRBJ2-7; possibly TRBD2 for D (6 bases). TRBV5-3 is an open reading frame, and its role is uncertain. CDR3 length: 13 residues. V lost 4 bases, J lost 5 bases, and 13 bases lay in between. The CDR3 sequence: CARSHGTSNEQYF. The DNA of the CDR3 is TGTGCCAGAAGCCACGGGACTTCTAACGAGCAGTACTTC.

This chain uses TRBV20-1 with TRBJ1-3; D is undetermined. The CDR3 runs 11 residues. Looked up from germline, CDR1 is DFQATT and CDR2 is SNEGSKA (reference sequence). The V and J ends lost 3 bases and 4 bases respectively, with 4 bases between them. CDR3 protein: CSARRGNTIYF. CDR3 sequence (DNA): TGCAGTGCTAGGCGGGGAAACACCATATATTTT.